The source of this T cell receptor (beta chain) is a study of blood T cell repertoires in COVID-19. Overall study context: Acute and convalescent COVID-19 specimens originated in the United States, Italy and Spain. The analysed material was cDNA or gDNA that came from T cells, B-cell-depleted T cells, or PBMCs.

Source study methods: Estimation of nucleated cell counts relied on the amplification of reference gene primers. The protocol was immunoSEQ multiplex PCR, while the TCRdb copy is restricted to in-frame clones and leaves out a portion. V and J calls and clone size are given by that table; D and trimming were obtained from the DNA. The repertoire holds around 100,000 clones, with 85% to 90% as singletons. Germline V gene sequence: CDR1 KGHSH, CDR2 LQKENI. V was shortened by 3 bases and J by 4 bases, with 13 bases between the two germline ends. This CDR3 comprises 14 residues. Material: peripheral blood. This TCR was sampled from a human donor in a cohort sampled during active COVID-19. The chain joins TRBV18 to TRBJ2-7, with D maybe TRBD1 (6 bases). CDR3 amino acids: CASSPTPGEYEQYF. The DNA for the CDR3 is TGTGCCAGCTCACCCACCCCAGGGGAATACGAGCAGTACTTC.